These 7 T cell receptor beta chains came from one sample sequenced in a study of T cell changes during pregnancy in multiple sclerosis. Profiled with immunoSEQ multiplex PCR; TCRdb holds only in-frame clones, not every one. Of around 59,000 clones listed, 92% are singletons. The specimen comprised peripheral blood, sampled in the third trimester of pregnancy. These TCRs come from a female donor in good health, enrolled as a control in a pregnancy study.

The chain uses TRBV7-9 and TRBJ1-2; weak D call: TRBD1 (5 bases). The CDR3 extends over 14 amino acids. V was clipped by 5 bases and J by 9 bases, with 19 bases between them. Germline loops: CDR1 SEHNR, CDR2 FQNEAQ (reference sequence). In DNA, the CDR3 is TGTGCCAGCAGCCCGCGGCAGGGCCGATCGCGCTACACCTTC. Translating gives CASSPRQGRSRYTF. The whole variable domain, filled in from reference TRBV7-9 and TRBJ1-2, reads DTGVSQNPRHKITKRGQNVTFRCDPISEHNRLYWYRQTLGQGPEFLTYFQNEAQLEKSRLLSDRFSAERPKGSFSTLEIQRTEQGDSAMYLCASSPRQGRSRYTFGSGTRLTVV.

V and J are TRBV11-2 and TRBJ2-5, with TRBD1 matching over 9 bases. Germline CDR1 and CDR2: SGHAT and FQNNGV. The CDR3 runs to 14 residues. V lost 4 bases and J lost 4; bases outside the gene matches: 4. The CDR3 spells CASSSNRGRETQYF. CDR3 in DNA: TGTGCCAGCAGCTCAAACAGGGGGCGAGAGACCCAGTACTTC.

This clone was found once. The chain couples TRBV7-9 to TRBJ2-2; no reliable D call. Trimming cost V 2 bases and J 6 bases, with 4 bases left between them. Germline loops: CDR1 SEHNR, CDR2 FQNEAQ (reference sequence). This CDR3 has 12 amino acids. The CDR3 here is CASSLLAGELFF. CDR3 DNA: TGTGCCAGCAGCTTACTCGCCGGGGAGCTGTTTTTT.

CDR3: CASSPLAGNYNEQFF. DNA of the CDR3: TGTGCCAGCAGCCCACTAGCGGGAAACTACAATGAGCAGTTCTTC. The J gene is TRBJ2-1, the V gene TRBV5-4; 10 positions match TRBD2. Germline CDR1 reads SGHNT; CDR2 reads YYREEE (reference sequence). Losses at the gene ends were 4 bases for V and 3 bases for J; bases not matched to a gene: 4. The CDR3 runs to 15 residues. Variable domain in full (rest from reference TRBV5-4 and TRBJ2-1): ETGVTQSPTHLIKTRGQQVTLRCSSQSGHNTVSWYQQALGQGPQFIFQYYREEENGRGNFPPRFSGLQFPNYSSELNVNALELDDSALYLCASSPLAGNYNEQFFGPGTRLTVL.

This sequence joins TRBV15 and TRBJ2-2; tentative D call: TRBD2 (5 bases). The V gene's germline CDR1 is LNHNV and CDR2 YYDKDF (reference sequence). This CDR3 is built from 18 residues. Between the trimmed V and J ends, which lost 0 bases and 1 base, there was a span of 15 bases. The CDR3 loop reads CATSRDARLAGNTGELFF. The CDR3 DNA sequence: TGTGCCACCAGCAGAGATGCCCGTCTAGCAGGGAACACCGGGGAGCTGTTTTTT.

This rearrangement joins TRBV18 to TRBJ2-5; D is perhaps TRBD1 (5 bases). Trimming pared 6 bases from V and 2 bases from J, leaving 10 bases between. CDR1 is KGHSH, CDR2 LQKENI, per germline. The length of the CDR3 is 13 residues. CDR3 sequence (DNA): TGTGCCAGCTCGCCCAGGGTTCAAGAGACCCAGTACTTC. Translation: CASSPRVQETQYF.

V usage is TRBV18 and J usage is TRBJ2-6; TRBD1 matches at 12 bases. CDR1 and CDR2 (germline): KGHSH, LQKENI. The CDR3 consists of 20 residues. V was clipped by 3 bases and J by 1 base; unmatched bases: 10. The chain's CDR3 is CASSPFPPGQGASGANVLTF. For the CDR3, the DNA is TGTGCCAGCTCACCGTTTCCCCCGGGACAGGGGGCTTCTGGGGCCAACGTCCTGACTTTC.